This T cell receptor beta chain was documented in a study of shared clonotypes between healthy human individuals. From germline, CDR1 is LNHNV and CDR2 YYDKDF (reference sequence). Trimming pared 5 bases from V and 8 bases from J, leaving 12 bases between. The CDR3 length is 13 residues. Study-level results: Richness estimates generally favored naive over memory subsets.

TCRdb's copy holds only in-frame clones and misses some; the assay was immunoSEQ multiplex PCR. The table lists under 150,000 clones, around 71% of them singletons. In regard to this clone: Its antigen remains unidentified.

Specimen: memory CD8+ T cells sorted from blood. The subset here: CD45RO+ cells pooled with CCR7-negative TemRA cells. This chain connects TRBV15 to TRBJ1-4, with D perhaps matching TRBD1 (6 bases). The sequence was collected from a woman aged 25 to 39 in good health. The CDR3 nucleotides are TGTGCCACCAGCGAGACAGGATACGAAAAACTGTTTTTT. Its protein product is CATSETGYEKLFF. Supplemented by reference TRBV15 and TRBJ1-4, the full variable domain reads DAMVIQNPRYQVTQFGKPVTLSCSQTLNHNVMYWYQQKSSQAPKLLFHYYDKDFNNEADTPDNFQSRRPNTSFCFLDIRSPGLGDTAMYLCATSETGYEKLFFGSGTQLSVL.